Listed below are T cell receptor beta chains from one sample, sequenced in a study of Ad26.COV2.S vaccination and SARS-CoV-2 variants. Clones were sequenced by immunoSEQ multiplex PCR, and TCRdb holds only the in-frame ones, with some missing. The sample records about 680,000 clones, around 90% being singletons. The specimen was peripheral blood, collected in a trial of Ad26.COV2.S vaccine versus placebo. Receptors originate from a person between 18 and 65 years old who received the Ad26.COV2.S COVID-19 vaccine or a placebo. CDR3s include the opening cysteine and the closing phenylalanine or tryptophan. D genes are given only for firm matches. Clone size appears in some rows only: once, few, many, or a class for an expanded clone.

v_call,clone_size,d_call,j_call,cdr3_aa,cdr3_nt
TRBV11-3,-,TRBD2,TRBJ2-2,CASSLESGGNTGELFF,TGTGCCAGCAGCTTAGAAAGCGGGGGGAACACCGGGGAGCTGTTTTTT
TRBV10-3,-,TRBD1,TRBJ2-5,CAISEQGAGETQYF,TGTGCCATCAGTGAACAGGGGGCTGGAGAGACCCAGTACTTC
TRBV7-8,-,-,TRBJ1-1,CASSLGLGGTEAFF,TGTGCCAGCAGCTTAGGACTGGGGGGCACTGAAGCTTTCTTT
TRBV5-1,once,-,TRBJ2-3,CASSLQAGKDTQYF,TGCGCCAGCAGCTTGCAAGCAGGGAAGGATACGCAGTATTTT
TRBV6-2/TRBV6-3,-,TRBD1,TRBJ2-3,CASSYRQGRPDTQYF,TGTGCCAGCAGTTATAGACAGGGTCGGCCAGATACGCAGTATTTT
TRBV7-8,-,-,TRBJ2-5,CASSRGGGLQETQYF,TGTGCCAGCAGCCGCGGTGGGGGGCTACAAGAGACCCAGTACTTC
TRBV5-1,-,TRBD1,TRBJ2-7,CASSLVGQGRRQYF,TGCGCCAGCAGCTTGGTGGGACAGGGAAGGCGGCAGTACTTC
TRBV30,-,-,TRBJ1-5,CAWSLTGTNQPQHF,TGTGCCTGGAGTCTGACAGGCACTAATCAGCCCCAGCATTTT
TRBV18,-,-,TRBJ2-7,CASSPVSGENEQYF,TGTGCCAGCTCACCCGTATCGGGAGAAAACGAGCAGTACTTC
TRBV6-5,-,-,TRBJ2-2,CASSFSGTLNTGELFF,TGTGCCAGCAGTTTCTCCGGGACCCTGAACACCGGGGAGCTGTTTTTT
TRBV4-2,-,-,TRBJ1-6,CASSFQGSSYNSPLHF,TGTGCCAGCAGCTTTCAGGGAAGCTCCTATAATTCACCCCTCCACTTT
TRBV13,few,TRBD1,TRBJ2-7,CASSPWTGREQYF,TGTGCCAGCAGCCCCTGGACAGGGCGCGAGCAGTACTTC
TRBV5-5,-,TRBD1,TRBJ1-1,CASSLRTGANTEAFF,TGTGCCAGCAGCCTCAGGACAGGAGCGAACACTGAAGCTTTCTTT
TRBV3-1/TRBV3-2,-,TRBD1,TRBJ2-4,CASSDGTGRNIQYF,TGTGCCAGCAGCGACGGGACAGGGAGGAACATTCAGTACTTC
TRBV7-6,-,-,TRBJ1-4,CASSLAPRQGLNEKLFF,TGTGCCAGCAGCTTAGCCCCCCGCCAGGGATTAAATGAAAAACTGTTTTTT
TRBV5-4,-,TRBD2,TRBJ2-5,CASSSIWRGETQYF,TGTGCCAGCAGCTCGATCTGGCGGGGGGAGACCCAGTACTTC
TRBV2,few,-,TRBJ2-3,CASSVWDTQYF,TGTGCCAGCAGTGTCTGGGATACGCAGTATTTT
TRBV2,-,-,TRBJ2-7,CASSPTDRGPASTEQYF,TGTGCCAGCAGTCCGACAGACCGCGGGCCTGCTTCTACCGAGCAGTACTTC
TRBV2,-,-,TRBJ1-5,CASTDRGNQPQHF,TGTGCCAGCACGGACAGAGGCAATCAGCCCCAGCATTTT
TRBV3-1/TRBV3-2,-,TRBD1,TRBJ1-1,CASSQYQGAAEAFF,TGTGCCAGCAGCCAATATCAGGGGGCGGCTGAAGCTTTCTTT
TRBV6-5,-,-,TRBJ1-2,CASSYSFGQPFYGYTF,TGTGCCAGCAGTTACTCGTTTGGACAGCCCTTCTATGGCTACACCTTC
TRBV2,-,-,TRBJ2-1,CASSLSSGDEQFF,TGTGCCAGCAGTCTCTCGTCTGGCGATGAGCAGTTCTTC
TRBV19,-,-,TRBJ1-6,CASTDGSNSPLHF,TGTGCCAGTACCGATGGGAGTAATTCACCCCTCCACTTT
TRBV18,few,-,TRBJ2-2,CASSARQLRGAGELFF,TGTGCCAGCTCAGCCCGCCAGTTGCGTGGCGCCGGGGAGCTGTTTTTT
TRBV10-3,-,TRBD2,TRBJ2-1,CAISEEGTRLSNEQFF,TGTGCCATCAGTGAGGAAGGGACTAGACTCTCCAATGAGCAGTTCTTC
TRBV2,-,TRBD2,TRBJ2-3,CASSEFLAGGGTDTQYF,TGTGCCAGCAGTGAGTTCCTAGCGGGAGGGGGTACAGATACGCAGTATTTT
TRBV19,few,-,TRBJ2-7,CASLGVGDEQYF,TGTGCCAGCCTGGGGGTAGGGGACGAGCAGTACTTC
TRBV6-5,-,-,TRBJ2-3,CASTPPGTDTQYF,TGTGCCAGCACCCCCCCCGGCACAGATACGCAGTATTTT
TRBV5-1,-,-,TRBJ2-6,CASSLSGANVLTF,TGCGCCAGCAGCTTGTCTGGGGCCAACGTCCTGACTTTC
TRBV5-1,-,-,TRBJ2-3,CASSLGDRSTDTQYF,TGCGCCAGCAGCTTGGGTGATCGTAGCACAGATACGCAGTATTTT
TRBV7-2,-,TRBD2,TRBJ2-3,CASSLQAGTSTDTQYF,TGTGCCAGCAGCTTACAAGCGGGGACTAGCACAGATACGCAGTATTTT
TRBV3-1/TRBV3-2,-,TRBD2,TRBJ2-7,CASSQSALAVSSYEQYF,TGTGCCAGCAGTCAAAGTGCCCTAGCGGTGAGCTCCTACGAGCAGTACTTC
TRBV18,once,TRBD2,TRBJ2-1,CASSPMGGPVEQFF,TGTGCCAGCTCACCGATGGGAGGGCCCGTTGAGCAGTTCTTC
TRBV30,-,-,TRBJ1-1,CAWSVSAHTEAFF,TGTGCCTGGAGTGTATCCGCTCACACTGAAGCTTTCTTT
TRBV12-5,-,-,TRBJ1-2,CASGPTPAGDGYTF,TGTGCTAGTGGTCCAACACCGGCAGGGGATGGCTACACCTTC
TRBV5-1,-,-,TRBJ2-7,CASSLVGIAYEQYF,TGCGCCAGCAGCTTGGTGGGGATTGCCTACGAGCAGTACTTC
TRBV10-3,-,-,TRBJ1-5,CATGPGAHNQPQHF,TGTGCCACCGGTCCCGGGGCCCACAATCAGCCCCAGCATTTT
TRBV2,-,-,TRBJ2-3,CASSEAGHYTQYF,TGTGCCAGCAGTGAAGCGGGGCACTATACGCAGTATTTT